Listed here are 19 T cell receptor beta chains from one sample, sequenced in a study of T cell responses to AZD1222 COVID-19 vaccine. Method: immunoSEQ multiplex PCR; TCRdb's copy keeps in-frame clones and lacks some. The table has under 200,000 clones, roughly 90% seen once. Sample: peripheral blood, taken 28 days after the second AZD1222 dose. Receptor source: an adult who received the AZD1222 COVID-19 vaccine.

This clone came up once. The chain links TRBV6-1 to TRBJ2-3; D is perhaps TRBD1 or TRBD2 (6 bases each). Germline V gives CDR1 MNHNS, CDR2 SASEGT. Trimming removed 0 bases at V and 4 bases at J, with 11 bases between. The CDR3 length is 15 residues. The CDR3 region is CASSEAGGRADTQYF. For the CDR3, the DNA is TGTGCCAGCAGTGAAGCGGGGGGCAGGGCAGATACGCAGTATTTT.

This clone was detected only once. This chain links TRBV6-5 with TRBJ2-5; no reliable D call. CDR3 length: 13 residues. Trimming took off 7 bases at V and 4 bases at J, with 13 bases between the two ends. In germline, CDR1 is MNHEY, CDR2 SVGAGI. The CDR3 is CASTYQFGETQYF. The DNA for the CDR3 is TGTGCCAGCACCTACCAATTTGGAGAGACCCAGTACTTC.

This chain uses TRBV30 with TRBJ1-2; 7 nucleotides agree with TRBD1. The germline gives CDR1 GTSNPN, CDR2 SVGIG (reference sequence). This CDR3 comprises 15 residues. The V segment lost 3 bases and the J segment 0 bases; nucleotides outside the gene matches: 7. CDR3 nucleotides: TGTGCCTGGAGGACCCGACAGGGAGCTAACTATGGCTACACCTTC. As protein: CAWRTRQGANYGYTF. The full variable domain, rest sourced from reference TRBV30 and TRBJ1-2, is SQTIHQWPATLVQPVGSPLSLECTVEGTSNPNLYWYRQAAGRGLQLLFYSVGIGQISSEVPQNLSASRPQDRQFILSSKKLLLSDSGFYLCAWRTRQGANYGYTFGSGTRLTVV.

The chain uses TRBV6-6 and TRBJ1-1, with TRBD1 identical over 11 bases. V shed 5 bases and J 5 bases; nucleotides not matched to a gene: 7. From germline, CDR1 is MNHNY and CDR2 SVGAGI (reference sequence). CDR3 length: 15 residues. CDR3 in amino acids: CASSLGTGGGTEAFF. CDR3 coding DNA: TGTGCCAGCAGTCTTGGGACAGGGGGAGGGACTGAAGCTTTCTTT.

This chain links TRBV10-3 with TRBJ1-1; D might be TRBD1 (5 bases). With 2 bases removed from V and 11 bases from J, the gap between germline ends came to 18 bases. Germline CDR1 and CDR2: ENHRY and SYGVKD. The CDR3 is 14 amino acids. CDR3 nucleotide sequence: TGTGCCATCAGTGAGAGTAAGGGGAAACTTGAGGCTTTCTTT. Its protein product is CAISESKGKLEAFF.

A single count supports this clone. The chain couples TRBV7-2 to TRBJ1-1; no firm D call. The CDR3 has 11 residues. The germline V gene has CDR1 SGHTA and CDR2 FQGNSA. The V end was cut by 2 bases, the J end by 6 bases, with 4 bases between. CDR3 region: CASSLYSEAFF. The CDR3 DNA follows: TGTGCCAGCAGCTTATACTCTGAAGCTTTCTTT.

The chain carries TRBV5-1 and TRBJ1-4; no reliable D call. The V gene's germline CDR1 is SGHRS and CDR2 YFSETQ. V shed 2 bases and J shed 7 bases, with 9 bases lying between them. This CDR3 has 13 amino acids. For the CDR3, the DNA is TGCGCCAGCAGCTTCCTGGCTTTTGAAAAACTGTTTTTT. As protein: CASSFLAFEKLFF.

V is TRBV7-2 and J is TRBJ1-5; D not certain. Trimming took 1 base from V and 3 from J, leaving 7 bases between them. Looked up from germline, CDR1 is SGHTA and CDR2 is FQGNSA. The CDR3 is 14 amino acids. CDR3 bases: TGTGCCAGCAGCTTAGAGGGCTCCAATCAGCCCCAGCATTTT. Its protein is CASSLEGSNQPQHF.

The chain recombines TRBV19 with TRBJ2-5, with 9 bases aligning to TRBD1. V lost 5 bases, J lost 3 bases, and 4 bases stayed unmatched. Germline-derived CDR1 and CDR2 are LNHDA and SQIVND (reference sequence). There are 14 residues in the CDR3. The CDR3 sequence is CASSVDRGEETQYF. The CDR3 region has the DNA TGTGCCAGTAGTGTCGACAGGGGGGAAGAGACCCAGTACTTC. Full variable domain (outside the CDR3, taken from reference TRBV19 and TRBJ2-5): DGGITQSPKYLFRKEGQNVTLSCEQNLNHDAMYWYRQDPGQGLRLIYYSQIVNDFQKGDIAEGYSVSREKKESFPLTVTSAQKNPTAFYLCASSVDRGEETQYFGPGTRLLVL.

V usage is TRBV11-2 and J usage is TRBJ2-7, with D uncertain. CDR1 is SGHAT, CDR2 FQNNGV, per germline. With 2 bases removed from V and 5 bases from J, the gap between germline ends came to 13 bases. The length of the CDR3 is 14 residues. CDR3 nucleotide sequence: TGTGCCAGCAGCTTATCGTTCATTAGTGACGAGCAGTACTTC. It translates to CASSLSFISDEQYF.

The chain links TRBV3-1 (or the pseudogene TRBV3-2) to TRBJ1-1; D is uncertain. The V gene's germline CDR1 is LGHDT and CDR2 YNNKEL (reference sequence). The CDR3 runs 15 residues. The V gene lost 2 bases and the J gene lost 5 bases, with 15 bases spanning the gap. In DNA form, the CDR3 reads TGTGCCAGCAGCCAATTGTGGGAAACGCGAACTGAAGCTTTCTTT. Amino acid sequence: CASSQLWETRTEAFF.

The chain combines TRBV6-2 or TRBV6-3 with TRBJ2-7, with 11 bases lining up with TRBD2. CDR1 is MNHEY and CDR2 is SVGEGT in the germline V gene. This CDR3 is 14 amino acids long. The ends lost 5 bases at V and 6 bases at J; junction bases unmatched: 6. CDR3 nucleotides: TGTGCCAGCAGTACCCTCGGACTAGCGGGCGAGCAGTACTTC. Encoded protein: CASSTLGLAGEQYF.

The rearrangement links TRBV3-1 (or the pseudogene TRBV3-2) to TRBJ1-2, with 8 bases fitting TRBD1. This CDR3 is built from 15 residues. Germline V gene sequence: CDR1 LGHDT, CDR2 YNNKEL (reference sequence). V was clipped by 1 base and J by 7 bases; unmatched bases: 8. Here the CDR3 DNA reads TGTGCCAGCAGCCAAGGGGACAGGCCTAATGGTGGCTACACCTTC. This sequence encodes CASSQGDRPNGGYTF.

V is TRBV27 and J is TRBJ2-5; D may correspond to TRBD1 or TRBD2 (5 bases each). Germline CDR1 and CDR2: MNHEY and SMNVEV (reference sequence). V lost 8 bases, J lost 5 bases, and 24 bases lay in between. This CDR3 comprises 16 residues. CDR3 in amino acids: CASSGSGTPRGETQYF. In DNA, the CDR3 is TGTGCCAGCTCCGGATCAGGGACCCCTCGGGGCGAGACCCAGTACTTC.

V is TRBV19 and J is TRBJ1-2, with 7 bases aligning to TRBD1. V trimming: 7 bases; J trimming: 5 bases; junction bases outside the gene matches: 10. Germline CDR1 reads LNHDA; CDR2 reads SQIVND (reference sequence). This CDR3 spans 14 amino acids. In DNA form, the CDR3 reads TGTGCCAGTATCGCTGGGGAGGGGGCTTATGGCTACACCTTC. Its translation is CASIAGEGAYGYTF.

As DNA, the CDR3 is TGCAGTGCTAGTCCTCCGGGGCGAGAGCAGTTCTTC. The encoded protein is CSASPPGREQFF. V gene TRBV20-1 combines with J gene TRBJ2-1; D might be TRBD1 or TRBD2, each matching 5 bases. The CDR3 has 12 residues. The germline V gene has CDR1 DFQATT and CDR2 SNEGSKA (reference sequence). Trimming shortened V by 3 bases and J by 10 bases, and 13 bases separated the two germline ends.

The V and J genes are TRBV6-5 and TRBJ1-4, with 8 bases aligning to TRBD1. Germline V gene lookup returns CDR1 MNHEY and CDR2 SVGAGI. J gave up 7 bases and V 6 bases, and 1 base lay outside the gene matches. The CDR3 has 12 residues. CDR3 region: CASRTGVEKLFF. The CDR3 DNA reads TGTGCCAGCAGGACAGGGGTTGAAAAACTGTTTTTT.

The V and J genes are TRBV5-6 and TRBJ2-7; 12 nucleotides match TRBD2. The CDR3 covers 15 residues. The ends lost 4 bases at V and 2 bases at J; junction bases unmatched: 4. Germline-derived CDR1 and CDR2 are SGHDT and YYEEEE. The CDR3 here is CASSQLAGGTYEQYF. In DNA, the CDR3 is TGTGCCAGCAGCCAACTAGCGGGGGGTACCTACGAGCAGTACTTC.

The table lists this clone with a count of one. The chain uses TRBV6-6 and TRBJ2-3, with D unclear. The germline gives CDR1 MNHNY, CDR2 SVGAGI (reference sequence). V was pared by 2 bases and J by 0 bases, with 9 bases between. CDR3 length: 15 amino acids. The DNA of the CDR3 is TGTGCCAGCAGTTACCTAGACAAAAGCACAGATACGCAGTATTTT. Its protein is CASSYLDKSTDTQYF.